The entry below describes one TCR beta chain. Through a sample-barcoded 5' primer and a J-beta primer mix, a second PCR was run for roughly 6 to 12 cycles. TCRdb called the 5' RACE reads again in MiXCR, with one record for every CDR3 protein. The table has 1.5 million to 2 million distinct CDR3 sequences, 28% seen once. The data are from a study of blood T cells in healthy people across ages. CDR3 length: 14 residues. The V end lost 2 bases, the J end lost 11 bases, and 17 bases lay between the germline ends. In germline, CDR1 is MDHEN, CDR2 SYDVKM. The TCR originated in a woman between 25 and 40 years old in good health. This chain uses TRBV28 with TRBJ2-3, with D possibly matching TRBD1 (6 bases). The sequencing input was blood. CDR3 bases: TGTGCCAGCAGTTTAGTGGGGGCCCCTATACGGCAGTATTTT. Protein: CASSLVGAPIRQYF.